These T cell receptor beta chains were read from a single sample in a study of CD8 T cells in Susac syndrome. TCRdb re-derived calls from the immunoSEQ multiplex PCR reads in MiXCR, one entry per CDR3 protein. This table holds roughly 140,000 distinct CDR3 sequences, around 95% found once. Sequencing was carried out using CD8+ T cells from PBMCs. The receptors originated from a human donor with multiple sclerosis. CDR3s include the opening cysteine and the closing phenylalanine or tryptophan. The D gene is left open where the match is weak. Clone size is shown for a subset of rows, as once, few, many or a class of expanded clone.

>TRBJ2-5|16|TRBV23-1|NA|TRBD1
CASSRDRVKSQETQYF
TGCGCCAGCAGTCGGGACAGGGTCAAATCCCAAGAGACCCAGTACTTC
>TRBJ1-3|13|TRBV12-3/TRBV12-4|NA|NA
CASGTGNGNTIYF
TGTGCCAGCGGAACAGGGAATGGAAACACCATATATTTT
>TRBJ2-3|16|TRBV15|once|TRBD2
CATSSYSGGPLHTQYF
TGTGCCACCAGCAGTTATTCGGGGGGGCCATTACATACGCAGTATTTT
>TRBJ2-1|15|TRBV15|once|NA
CATRAGELSYNEQFF
TGTGCCACCAGGGCCGGGGAGCTATCCTACAATGAGCAGTTCTTC
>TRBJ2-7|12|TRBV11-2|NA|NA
CASSLAENEQYF
TGTGCCAGCAGCTTAGCTGAGAACGAGCAGTACTTC
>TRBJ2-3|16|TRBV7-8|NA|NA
CASSLDPGGYTYTQYF
TGTGCCAGCAGCTTAGACCCCGGGGGATACACGTATACGCAGTATTTT
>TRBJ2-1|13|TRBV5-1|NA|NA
CASSGGPGPDQFF
TGCGCCAGCAGCGGAGGACCGGGACCGGACCAGTTCTTC
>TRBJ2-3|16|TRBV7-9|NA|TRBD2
CASSFFAGVRTDTQYF
TGTGCCAGCAGCTTTTTCGCGGGGGTCCGCACAGATACGCAGTATTTT
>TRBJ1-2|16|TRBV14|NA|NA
CASSQDENMVGYGYTF
TGTGCCAGCAGCCAAGACGAGAACATGGTTGGCTATGGCTACACCTTC
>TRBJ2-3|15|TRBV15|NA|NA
CATSTPDRRTDTQYF
TGTGCCACCAGCACTCCGGACAGACGCACAGATACGCAGTATTTT
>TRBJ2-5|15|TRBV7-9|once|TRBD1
CASSSTPGTVETQYF
TGTGCCAGCAGCTCAACTCCCGGGACAGTGGAGACCCAGTACTTC
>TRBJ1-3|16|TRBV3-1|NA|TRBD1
CASSQGQGAVGNTIYF
TGTGCCAGCAGCCAAGGACAGGGGGCGGTCGGAAACACCATATATTTT
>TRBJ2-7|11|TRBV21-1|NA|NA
CASSPRREQYF
TGTGCCAGCAGCCCCCGACGGGAGCAGTACTTC
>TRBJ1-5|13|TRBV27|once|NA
CASSERGAQPQHF
TGTGCCAGCAGCGAACGGGGCGCTCAGCCCCAGCATTTT
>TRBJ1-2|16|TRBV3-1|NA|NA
CASSSTETGWNYGYTF
TGTGCCAGCAGCTCAACTGAGACTGGCTGGAACTATGGCTACACCTTC
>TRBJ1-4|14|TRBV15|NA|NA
CATSPLATNEKLFF
TGTGCCACCAGTCCACTTGCAACTAATGAAAAACTGTTTTTT
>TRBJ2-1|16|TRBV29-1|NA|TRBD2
CSVEDRQRDSYNEQFF
TGCAGCGTTGAAGATCGGCAGCGGGACTCCTACAATGAGCAGTTCTTC
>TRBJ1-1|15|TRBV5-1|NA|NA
CASSLEGGLDTEAFF
TGCGCCAGCAGCTTGGAAGGGGGGCTGGACACTGAAGCTTTCTTT
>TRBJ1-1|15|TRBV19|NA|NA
CASSHQGPMNTEAFF
TGTGCCAGTAGTCATCAGGGCCCAATGAACACTGAAGCTTTCTTT
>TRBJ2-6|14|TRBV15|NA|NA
CATSRDVGANVLTF
TGTGCCACCAGCAGAGACGTGGGGGCCAACGTCCTGACTTTC
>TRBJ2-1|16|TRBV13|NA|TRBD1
CASSSSETGGYNEQFF
TGTGCCAGCAGCTCCTCCGAGACAGGGGGCTACAATGAGCAGTTCTTC
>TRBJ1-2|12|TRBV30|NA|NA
CAWSESNYGYTF
TGTGCCTGGTCCGAGAGCAACTATGGCTACACCTTC
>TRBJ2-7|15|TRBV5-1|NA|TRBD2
CASSQEGGGYYEQYF
TGCGCCAGCAGCCAGGAGGGCGGGGGATACTACGAGCAGTACTTC
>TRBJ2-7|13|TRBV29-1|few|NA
CSVESTVSYEQYF
TGCAGCGTTGAATCGACGGTCTCCTACGAGCAGTACTTC
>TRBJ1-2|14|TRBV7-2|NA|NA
CASSPDTSDYGYTF
TGTGCCAGCAGCCCGGACACGTCGGACTATGGCTACACCTTC
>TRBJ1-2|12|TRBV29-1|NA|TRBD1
CSGLDRDHGYTF
TGCAGCGGCCTCGACAGGGATCATGGCTACACCTTC
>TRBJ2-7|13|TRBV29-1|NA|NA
CSVVGGPTYEQYF
TGCAGCGTTGTAGGGGGACCGACCTACGAGCAGTACTTC
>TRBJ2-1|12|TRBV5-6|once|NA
CASSSMGSEQFF
TGTGCCAGCAGCTCCATGGGAAGTGAGCAGTTCTTC
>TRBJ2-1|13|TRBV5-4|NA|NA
CASSLYGNNEQFF
TGTGCCAGCAGCTTGTACGGTAACAATGAGCAGTTCTTC
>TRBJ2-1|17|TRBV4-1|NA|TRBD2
CASSARLAGGPNNEQFF
TGCGCCAGCAGCGCGAGACTAGCGGGGGGCCCTAACAATGAGCAGTTCTTC
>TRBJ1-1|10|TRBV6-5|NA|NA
CATQDTEAFF
TGTGCCACACAGGACACTGAAGCTTTCTTT
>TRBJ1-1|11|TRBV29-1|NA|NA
CSVDRGTEAFF
TGCAGCGTTGATAGGGGAACTGAAGCTTTCTTT
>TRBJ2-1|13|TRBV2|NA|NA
CASSTGLNNEQFF
TGTGCCAGCAGTACGGGACTCAACAATGAGCAGTTCTTC
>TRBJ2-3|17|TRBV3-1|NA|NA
CASSHSGPKTVTDTQYF
TGTGCCAGCAGCCACTCCGGACCCAAAACGGTTACAGATACGCAGTATTTT
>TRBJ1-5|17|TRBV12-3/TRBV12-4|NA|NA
CASTLGGGGGVTQPQHF
TGTGCCAGCACCCTAGGAGGTGGTGGAGGGGTTACCCAGCCCCAGCATTTT
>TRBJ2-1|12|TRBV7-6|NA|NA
CASSLGNNEQFF
TGTGCCAGCAGCTTAGGGAACAATGAGCAGTTCTTC
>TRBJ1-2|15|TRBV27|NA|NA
CASSFSLNSFYGYTF
TGTGCCAGCAGTTTCAGCCTGAACTCATTCTATGGCTACACCTTC
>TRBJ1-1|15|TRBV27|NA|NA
CASSLSRVVHTEAFF
TGTGCCAGCAGTTTATCCAGGGTGGTACACACTGAAGCTTTCTTT
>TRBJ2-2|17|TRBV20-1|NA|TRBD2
CSARLRRTSGGTGELFF
TGCAGTGCTAGACTTAGGAGGACTAGCGGGGGAACCGGGGAGCTGTTTTTT